The TCR beta chain described here comes from a study of PD-L1 blockade in urothelial cancer. Study at large: The study started patients on atezolizumab in about 2014, giving 1,200 mg intravenously every 3 weeks. Overall study findings and caveats: Tumor-associated clones in blood expanded more at 3 weeks in durable-benefit patients. Better survival was predicted when blood TCR clonality before treatment fell below the median.

Time point reported: peripheral blood 6 weeks after treatment start. Patients were diagnosed with urothelial carcinoma, either locally advanced or metastatic. V lost 7 bases to trimming and J lost 3 bases, with 15 bases between them. The CDR3 contains 14 residues. Germline values: CDR1 SGHTA, CDR2 FQGNSA. Note on this clone: Its antigen is undetermined.

Sequencing was performed with immunoSEQ multiplex PCR; in TCRdb, only in-frame clones are kept and a portion is missing. The sample contains about 120,000 clones, around 88% of which appear only once. The TCR originated in a man between 60 and 75 years old with urothelial cancer. V usage is TRBV7-2 and J usage is TRBJ1-1; D unclear. The material sequenced was PBMCs, taken around atezolizumab (anti-PD-L1) treatment. The CDR3 region has the DNA TGTGCCAGCACATTATCAACTAAGTACACTGAAGCTTTCTTT. The encoded protein is CASTLSTKYTEAFF.